The clone carrying this TCR beta chain was seen only a few times. Its antigen is as yet unknown. The sample belongs to a study of cytomegalovirus exposure and HLA in healthy donors. With 60 Vbeta and 13 Jbeta primers, the PCR was carried out. Repertoires were generated with immunoSEQ multiplex PCR, while TCRdb's copy carries only in-frame clones and drops some. In the table there are 130,000 or so clones, 6.5% to 9.5% of which are singletons. Regarding the study as a whole: It was taken for granted in presence/absence analyses that sequencing depth across donors was roughly uniform.

Germline V gene data show CDR1 as SGHTA and CDR2 as FQGNSA. The CDR3 loop spans 15 amino acids. Trimming at V came to 8 bases and at J to 7 bases, leaving 11 bases not matched to a gene. Material for sequencing was PBMCs. J is TRBJ2-2 and V is TRBV7-2; TRBD1 matches 9 bases. The origin of this receptor is a man aged 40-50 years in good health and CMV-seronegative. CDR3 sequence (DNA): TGTGCCAGCCGACCCTCCGGGACAGGGATCGGGGAGCTGTTTTTT. Protein: CASRPSGTGIGELFF.